What follows is one T cell receptor beta chain and its context. The antigen is unknown. Per individual sample, total RNA of at least 5.5 micrograms was extracted. The CDR3 totals 17 residues. V gave up 3 bases and J gave up 3 bases; unmatched junction bases: 13. Germline V gives CDR1 SQVTM, CDR2 ANQGSEA. The data are from a study of blood T cells in healthy people across ages. For the study at large: Roughly one uniquely barcoded beta molecule per two T cells was captured. Study-wide results and limits: As age increased, TCR beta diversity per million T cells fell in a roughly linear fashion.

The use of a sample-barcoded 5' primer and a J-beta primer mix characterized a second PCR of roughly 6 to 11 cycles. The template-switch adaptor, which had 12 random nucleotides, put a tag on each cDNA molecule. TCRdb reprocessed the 5' RACE reads via MiXCR and lists one record per CDR3 protein. The sample has about 720,000 distinct CDR3 sequences; about 20% are singletons. The receptor's source is a man in his 70s in good health. The chain carries TRBV29-1 and TRBJ2-1; 8 positions agree with TRBD1. The sample comprised blood. CDR3 residues: CSVDSADRATYYNEQFF. CDR3 in DNA: TGCAGCGTTGACTCAGCGGACAGGGCGACTTACTACAATGAGCAGTTCTTC.